One sample yielded the 24 T cell receptor beta chains listed below, sequenced in a study of T-cell reconstitution after alpha-beta-depleted transplantation in children. Their cognate antigens are unknown. General study findings and limits: The authors attributed T-cell counts and diversity one year after transplant mostly to newly produced T cells.

Unique molecular identifiers were incorporated when the TCRbeta library was constructed. In TCRdb, the PCR reads were re-called with MiXCR into one record per CDR3 protein. The table includes about 290,000 distinct CDR3 sequences, over 7% detected once. This specimen consisted of peripheral blood, obtained 360 days after TCRalphabeta/CD19-depleted stem cell transplant. All receptors come from a female patient between 2 and 15 years old who had a stem cell transplant for Fanconi anemia, so the T cells may come from the graft donor.

The J gene is TRBJ2-5, the V gene TRBV18; 9 bases map to TRBD1. Germline V CDR1 and CDR2: KGHSH, LQKENI. This CDR3 is 15 amino acids long. V was clipped by 4 bases and J by 6 bases; unmatched bases: 9. The CDR3 region has the DNA TGTGCCAGCTCACAGATATGGACAGGGGAACAGACCCAGTACTTC. Translation gives CASSQIWTGEQTQYF.

The chain is built from TRBV15 and TRBJ2-7; TRBD1 might be the D (6 bases). The CDR3 covers 14 residues. Germline-derived CDR1 and CDR2 are LNHNV and YYDKDF (reference sequence). Trimming cost V 3 bases and J 2 bases, with 11 bases left between them. This CDR3 reads CATSSRQAAYEQYF. The CDR3 DNA reads as TGTGCCACCAGCAGCAGACAGGCTGCCTACGAGCAGTACTTC.

This clonotype was counted between two and nine times. A read error may account for a junction end that differs from germline. The V call is TRBV2, the J call TRBJ2-2, with 9 bases lining up with TRBD1. Germline CDR1 SNHLY, CDR2 FYNNEI. This CDR3 is built from 12 residues. The CDR3 region is CASSVRPGQGLF. CDR3 nucleotide sequence: TGTGCCAGCAGTGTTCGACCGGGACAGGGACTTTTT.

The chain employs TRBV7-6 and TRBJ2-3; 10 nucleotides match TRBD2. This CDR3 contains 21 residues. V gave up 5 bases and J gave up 0 bases; unmatched junction bases: 20. CDR1 and CDR2 (germline): SGHVS, FNYEAQ. CDR3 coding DNA: TGTGCCAGCAGCCCCCGCTTGAGAGCGGGGGGGCGATCTCCTAGCACAGATACGCAGTATTTT. Translation gives CASSPRLRAGGRSPSTDTQYF.

This clonotype was counted between two and nine times. The rearrangement joins TRBV5-5 to TRBJ2-7; D uncertain. The CDR3 has 14 residues. V lost 0 bases and J 3 bases, leaving 10 bases between the germline ends. Germline V lookup: CDR1 SGHKS, CDR2 YYEKEE (reference sequence). The CDR3 DNA follows: TGTGCCAGCAGCTTGGCACAGTCTATCTACGAGCAGTACTTC. Translation: CASSLAQSIYEQYF. Looking up the rest from reference TRBV5-5 and TRBJ2-7 gives the full variable domain: DAGVTQSPTHLIKTRGQQVTLRCSPISGHKSVSWYQQVLGQGPQFIFQYYEKEERGRGNFPDRFSARQFPNYSSELNVNALLLGDSALYLCASSLAQSIYEQYFGPGTRLTVT.

This clonotype was seen at least ten times. V gene TRBV5-1 combines with J gene TRBJ2-1; no firm D call. The CDR3 runs 14 residues. V lost 2 bases to trimming and J lost 4 bases, with 10 bases between them. Germline V gives CDR1 SGHRS, CDR2 YFSETQ. CDR3 DNA sequence: TGCGCCAGCAGCTTAATCACAGAATACAATGAGCAGTTCTTC. It yields the protein CASSLITEYNEQFF.

The chain has TRBV9 and TRBJ2-1; a possible D gene is TRBD2 (6 bases). The V end lost 3 bases, the J end lost 5 bases, and 9 bases lay between the germline ends. The CDR3 is 13 amino acids. Germline V CDR1 and CDR2: SGDLS, YYNGEE. The CDR3 loop is CASSASGDNEQFF. The DNA of the CDR3 is TGTGCCAGCAGCGCTTCGGGGGACAATGAGCAGTTCTTC.

In this sample, this clonotype turned up a few times. This chain connects TRBV18 to TRBJ1-4; TRBD1 is a possible D gene (5 bases). CDR3 length: 17 amino acids. V was pared by 3 bases and J by 0 bases, with 14 bases between. Germline-derived CDR1 and CDR2 are KGHSH and LQKENI. Here the CDR3 reads CASSPFGDPATNEKLFF. The CDR3 nucleotides are TGTGCCAGCTCACCGTTCGGGGACCCAGCAACTAATGAAAAACTGTTTTTT. The whole variable domain, remainder taken from reference TRBV18 and TRBJ1-4, is NAGVMQNPRHLVRRRGQEARLRCSPMKGHSHVYWYRQLPEEGLKFMVYLQKENIIDESGMPKERFSAEFPKEGPSILRIQQVVRGDSAAYFCASSPFGDPATNEKLFFGSGTQLSVL.

There are many counts of this clonotype. V and J are TRBV27 and TRBJ2-3, with D possibly being TRBD2 (6 bases). This CDR3 spans 16 amino acids. The V and J ends lost 3 bases and 2 bases respectively, with 15 bases between them. Germline CDR1 is MNHEY and CDR2 is SMNVEV (reference sequence). The CDR3: CASSFAWGVPTDTQYF. CDR3 DNA: TGTGCCAGCAGTTTTGCTTGGGGGGTCCCCACAGATACGCAGTATTTT.

This clonotype has at least ten counts. This chain links TRBV4-2 with TRBJ2-7; weak D call: TRBD2 (5 bases). The V gene's germline CDR1 is LGHNA and CDR2 YNFKEQ. This CDR3 has 17 residues. V was cut by 3 bases and J by 3 bases, with 21 bases left in between. The CDR3 sequence: CASSQDAGSTRVYEQYF. CDR3 in DNA: TGTGCCAGCAGCCAGGACGCGGGTTCAACAAGAGTCTACGAGCAGTACTTC.

In this sample, this clonotype turned up a few times. The V gene is TRBV5-1, the J gene TRBJ1-2; a weak D match, TRBD1 (5 bases). CDR1 and CDR2 from the germline V gene are SGHRS and YFSETQ. Deletions cut 4 bases from V and 3 bases from J, with 19 bases between. CDR3 size: 16 residues. CDR3 DNA: TGCGCCAGCAGCCCCGGCCCCCGGGACGGTGACTATGGCTACACCTTC. Encoded protein: CASSPGPRDGDYGYTF.

This clonotype has a handful of counts. The V gene is TRBV20-1, the J gene TRBJ2-7, with a tentative D call TRBD2 (5 bases). The CDR3 totals 11 residues. Trimming stripped 6 bases from V and 4 bases from J, with 10 bases between. Germline CDR1 DFQATT, CDR2 SNEGSKA (reference sequence). The CDR3 DNA follows: TGCAGTGCAAGTACTAGATACGAGCAGTACTTC. Residues: CSASTRYEQYF.

This clonotype was counted at least ten times. CDR3 DNA: TGTGCCAGCAGTGAATTCCCGGGGCCAGAGACCCAGTACTTC. The encoded protein is CASSEFPGPETQYF. V is TRBV2 and J is TRBJ2-5, with D perhaps being TRBD1 or TRBD2 (5 bases each). The CDR3 has 14 amino acids. CDR1 is SNHLY, CDR2 FYNNEI, per germline. Trimming took 2 bases from V and 4 from J, leaving 11 bases between them.

This chain joins TRBV7-8 and TRBJ2-3; 12 nucleotides align to TRBD2. Per germline, CDR1 SGHVS and CDR2 FQNEAQ. The CDR3 has 19 amino acids. With 5 bases clipped from V and 0 bases from J, the junction kept 12 bases outside the gene matches. Here the CDR3 DNA reads TGTGCCAGCAGCCAGCCACTAGCGGGGGGACGATGGAGCACAGATACGCAGTATTTT. Its protein product is CASSQPLAGGRWSTDTQYF.

This clonotype was found many times. V gene TRBV3-1 combines with J gene TRBJ2-1; 9 bases fit TRBD2. Germline-derived CDR1 and CDR2 are LGHDT and YNNKEL (reference sequence). The CDR3 has 19 amino acids. J lost 0 bases, V lost 2 bases, and 11 bases had no gene match. CDR3 coding DNA: TGTGCCAGCAGCCAAAAAGGGGGTAGCGGGGGCAGCTCCTACAATGAGCAGTTCTTC. It encodes CASSQKGGSGGSSYNEQFF.

This clonotype has just a few counts. The chain employs TRBV2 and TRBJ1-5, with TRBD1 identical over 9 bases. Germline-derived CDR1 and CDR2 are SNHLY and FYNNEI. V shed 5 bases, J shed 3 bases, and the junction held 8 bases outside the gene matches. The CDR3 is 16 amino acids. The CDR3 loop reads CASSSGTGRSNQPQHF. Written as DNA, the CDR3 is TGTGCCAGCAGTTCAGGGACAGGGAGGTCCAATCAGCCCCAGCATTTT.

This clonotype appeared many times. This chain links TRBV29-1 with TRBJ2-1, with 10 positions matching TRBD1. V lost 6 bases, J lost 8 bases, and 10 bases stayed unmatched. Germline lookup yields CDR1 SQVTM and CDR2 ANQGSEA. The length of the CDR3 is 14 residues. The CDR3 sequence is CSVVPGQGPYEQFF. The CDR3 coding sequence is TGCAGCGTGGTTCCGGGACAGGGGCCCTATGAGCAGTTCTTC.

This clonotype was detected many times. The V and J genes are TRBV7-6 and TRBJ2-1, with 11 bases matching TRBD2. Germline values: CDR1 SGHVS, CDR2 FNYEAQ. Trimming took 6 bases from V and 7 from J; bases not matched to a gene: 2. The CDR3 contains 13 residues. The CDR3 protein is CASSSGGANEQFF. The CDR3 nucleotides are TGTGCCAGCAGTAGCGGGGGGGCGAATGAGCAGTTCTTC.

This clonotype was seen more than once but under ten times. This sequence joins TRBV11-2 and TRBJ2-5; weak D call: TRBD2 (6 bases). V was clipped by 5 bases and J by 5 bases, with 18 bases between them. The CDR3 sequence is 15 residues long. The V gene's germline CDR1 is SGHAT and CDR2 FQNNGV. This CDR3 is CASSPEPQGGETQYF. CDR3 nucleotide sequence: TGTGCCAGCAGCCCAGAACCCCAGGGAGGCGAGACCCAGTACTTC.

This clonotype occurred many times. The genes are TRBV3-1 and TRBJ2-3, with no clear D. The germline V gene encodes CDR1 LGHDT and CDR2 YNNKEL (reference sequence). The CDR3 loop spans 17 amino acids. Between the trimmed V and J ends, which lost 0 bases and 2 bases, there was a span of 15 bases. The CDR3 reads CASSQDVLPNPTDTQYF. DNA of the CDR3: TGTGCCAGCAGCCAAGATGTTTTGCCCAATCCCACAGATACGCAGTATTTT.

This clonotype was seen many times. This chain uses TRBV12-3 or TRBV12-4 with TRBJ2-3; possible D gene TRBD2, 5 bases. The ends were cut back, 3 bases at V and 6 bases at J, with 7 bases in the middle. The CDR3 is 12 amino acids. The CDR3: CASSFGVDTQYF. The CDR3 nucleotides read TGTGCCAGCAGTTTCGGGGTTGATACGCAGTATTTT.

The gene calls are TRBV10-3 and TRBJ2-4; perhaps TRBD2 as D (7 bases). Deletions cut 2 bases from V and 8 bases from J, with 13 bases between. The length of the CDR3 is 14 residues. Germline CDR1 reads ENHRY; CDR2 reads SYGVKD. The DNA of the CDR3 is TGTGCCATCAGTGAGGAGTGGGAGGGGGACATTCAGTACTTC. Its translation is CAISEEWEGDIQYF.

In its sample, this clonotype was seen a few times. This chain joins TRBV10-3 and TRBJ1-2; weak D call: TRBD1 (6 bases). Germline V CDR1 and CDR2: ENHRY, SYGVKD. The V and J ends lost 3 bases and 0 bases respectively, with 11 bases between them. CDR3 length: 15 residues. The chain's CDR3 is CAISDDRRSNYGYTF. DNA of the CDR3: TGTGCCATCAGTGACGACAGGAGATCTAACTATGGCTACACCTTC.

Note on this clonotype: The CDR3 end shows no conserved phenylalanine or tryptophan, and so a read error is likely. The chain combines TRBV6-2 or TRBV6-3 with TRBJ1-2; D perhaps matches TRBD1 (5 bases). V was clipped by 0 bases and J by 0 bases, with 26 bases between them. CDR3 size: 21 residues. CDR1 MNHEY and CDR2 SVGEGT come from the germline V gene. The CDR3: CASSYSKGRGGGGKANYGYTS. CDR3 DNA sequence: TGTGCCAGCAGTTACTCGAAGGGGCGAGGTGGCGGAGGGAAAGCTAACTATGGCTACACCTCC.